This T cell receptor beta chain derives from a study of T cells in localized non-small cell lung cancer. Study outcomes and limitations: Sequencing was restricted to one tumor region; therefore, heterogeneity remains possible.

The CDR3 is 15 amino acids. Trimming took 6 bases from V and 0 from J; bases not matched to a gene: 4. Germline-derived CDR1 and CDR2 are SQVTM and ANQGSEA. Here immunoSEQ multiplex PCR was the method, and the copy in TCRdb shows in-frame clones only, minus some. The sample yields 25,000 to 35,000 clones, approximately 94% seen once. Comment on this clone: The antigen remains unidentified.

The starting material was peripheral blood, obtained before any cancer treatment. This TCR derives from a woman aged 35-75 years with stage I lung adenocarcinoma. This rearrangement joins TRBV29-1 to TRBJ2-6; 8 bases fit TRBD2. The CDR3 DNA reads as TGCAGCGTCTCCGGGGGGGGCTCTGGGGCCAACGTCCTGACTTTC. It yields the protein CSVSGGGSGANVLTF. The variable domain in full, with the rest retrieved from reference TRBV29-1 and TRBJ2-6, is SAVISQKPSRDICQRGTSLTIQCQVDSQVTMMFWYRQQPGQSLTLIATANQGSEATYESGFVIDKFPISRPNLTFSTLTVSNMSPEDSSIYLCSVSGGGSGANVLTFGAGSRLTVL.